A selection of T cell receptor beta chains follows, all from one sample in a study of vaccination and CD4 T cells after COVID-19. TCRdb redid the calling of the PCR reads with MiXCR, one entry per CDR3 protein. The sample lists approximately 11,000 distinct CDR3 sequences; approximately 70% were seen once. For these receptors, no antigen is known. Sequencing input: CD4+ T cells from blood, cultured in vitro. The receptors shown here come from a human donor who had recovered from COVID-19. Both conserved end residues are part of each CDR3. The D gene is left open where the match is weak. Size is stated for part of the rows, as once, few or many counts, or as a class when the clone is expanded.

d_gene	abundance	v_gene	j_gene	CDR3aa	CDR3nt
TRBD2	few	TRBV20-1	TRBJ2-7	CSASSVLAGKNEQYF	TGCAGTGCTAGTTCCGTTCTAGCGGGAAAGAACGAGCAGTACTTC
TRBD2	once	TRBV14	TRBJ2-1	CASSLEAGGYNEQFF	TGTGCCAGCAGCCTCGAAGCGGGAGGTTACAATGAGCAGTTCTTC
.	.	TRBV20-1	TRBJ1-5	CSASKSGTGLNQPQHF	TGCAGTGCTAGTAAGTCTGGGACTGGCCTCAATCAGCCCCAGCATTTT
TRBD2	.	TRBV5-1	TRBJ2-5	CASSYSGAPQETQYF	TGCGCCAGCAGCTATAGCGGGGCCCCCCAAGAGACCCAGTACTTC
.	few	TRBV11-2	TRBJ1-2	CASSVTGPLNGYTF	TGTGCCAGCAGCGTCACAGGGCCCCTCAATGGCTACACCTTC
.	.	TRBV7-2	TRBJ2-7	CASSLVLSEQYF	TGTGCCAGCAGCTTAGTTTTATCGGAGCAGTACTTC
.	.	TRBV11-2	TRBJ1-2	CASSPEINYGYTF	TGTGCCAGCAGCCCCGAAATTAACTATGGCTACACCTTC
.	.	TRBV11-2	TRBJ1-2	CASSLGMGGYTF	TGTGCCAGCAGCTTAGGTATGGGAGGCTACACCTTC
.	.	TRBV5-1	TRBJ1-1	CASSLAYNTEAFF	TGCGCCAGCAGCTTGGCATATAACACTGAAGCTTTCTTT
.	.	TRBV7-2	TRBJ2-4	CASSFPGLAKNIQYF	TGTGCCAGCAGCTTCCCCGGGTTAGCCAAAAACATTCAGTACTTC
TRBD1	.	TRBV6-1	TRBJ2-1	CASSQRPTGGYEQFF	TGTGCCAGCAGCCAACGGCCGACAGGGGGTTATGAGCAGTTCTTC
.	few	TRBV7-3	TRBJ2-3	CASSLIVGDTQYF	TGTGCCAGCAGCTTAATAGTAGGAGATACGCAGTATTTT
.	.	TRBV11-2	TRBJ1-2	CASSSGRPF	TGTGCCAGCAGCTCGGGGCGACCGTTC
.	.	TRBV5-1	TRBJ2-3	CASSLAGRDTQYF	TGCGCCAGCAGCTTGGCAGGGAGAGATACGCAGTATTTT
TRBD1	.	TRBV15	TRBJ2-1	CATESGGHRFRNEQFF	TGTGCCACCGAGTCAGGGGGCCATCGTTTTCGCAATGAGCAGTTCTTC
.	few	TRBV7-8	TRBJ2-5	CASSLRRRGETQYF	TGTGCCAGCAGCTTGCGGAGAAGGGGAGAGACCCAGTACTTC
TRBD2	.	TRBV7-6	TRBJ2-2	CASSAAGARELFF	TGTGCCAGCAGCGCAGCGGGGGCACGGGAGCTGTTTTTT
TRBD1	.	TRBV5-6	TRBJ2-2	CASSSGVRGRTGELFF	TGTGCCAGCAGCTCTGGGGTCAGGGGGCGTACCGGGGAGCTGTTTTTT
TRBD2	.	TRBV6-2/TRBV6-3	TRBJ2-4	CASSSIRGRVNIQYF	TGTGCCAGCAGTTCAATTCGGGGGAGGGTAAACATTCAGTACTTC
.	.	TRBV6-1	TRBJ2-2	CASSEAPQGSMPPGELFF	TGTGCCAGCAGTGAGGCCCCTCAGGGAAGTATGCCCCCCGGGGAGCTGTTTTTT
.	few	TRBV7-9	TRBJ2-2	CASSLVTAVNTGELFF	TGTGCCAGCAGCTTAGTTACAGCGGTGAACACCGGGGAGCTGTTTTTT
TRBD2	.	TRBV5-1	TRBJ2-5	CASSSGGQETQYF	TGCGCCAGCAGCTCCGGGGGGCAAGAGACCCAGTACTTC
TRBD1	.	TRBV6-1	TRBJ2-6	CASSEPGQGALAYGANVLTF	TGTGCCAGCAGTGAACCGGGACAGGGGGCGTTGGCGTATGGGGCCAACGTCCTGACTTTC
.	.	TRBV20-1	TRBJ1-2	CSARDTGVHYGYTF	TGCAGTGCTAGAGATACGGGTGTTCACTATGGCTACACCTTC
.	.	TRBV11-2	TRBJ1-2	CASRNLRGPSGGGYTF	TGTGCCAGCAGAAACCTACGTGGCCCTTCGGGAGGCGGCTACACCTTC
TRBD1	.	TRBV6-5	TRBJ1-6	CASSYSGGRNSPLHF	TGTGCCAGCAGTTACTCAGGGGGCAGGAATTCACCCCTCCACTTT